The sample holds many counts of the clone carrying this TCR beta chain. Its antigen remains unidentified. Template switching added a universal primer site, and cDNA bore unique molecular identifiers. TCRdb reprocessed the 5' RACE reads via MiXCR and lists one record per CDR3 protein. The repertoire holds some 760,000 distinct CDR3 sequences, with around a sixth as singletons. The data belong to a study of identical twins. Per the germline V gene, CDR1 is SGHNT and CDR2 is YYREEE (reference sequence). V was pared by 3 bases and J by 13 bases, with 9 bases of the junction left unmatched. The CDR3 runs 13 residues. General observations from the study: Monozygotic twins shared more out-of-frame TCR alpha than recombination models predicted.

The same data also went into a second study, on T cells expressing NK-cell markers. That investigation notes: The study sequenced eight donors, seven HCMV-seropositive and one seronegative. In a handful of donors, dominant NKG2C+ clonotypes were roughly 1.0-7.0% of CD8+ T cells.

The sequence was obtained from a woman between 18 and 30 years old in good health. Material for sequencing was PBMCs. The chain employs TRBV5-4 and TRBJ2-3; 9 nucleotides line up with TRBD2. For the CDR3, the DNA is TGTGCCAGCAGCTCGTACCTAGCGGGAAGGGAGTATTTT. Translation: CASSSYLAGREYF.